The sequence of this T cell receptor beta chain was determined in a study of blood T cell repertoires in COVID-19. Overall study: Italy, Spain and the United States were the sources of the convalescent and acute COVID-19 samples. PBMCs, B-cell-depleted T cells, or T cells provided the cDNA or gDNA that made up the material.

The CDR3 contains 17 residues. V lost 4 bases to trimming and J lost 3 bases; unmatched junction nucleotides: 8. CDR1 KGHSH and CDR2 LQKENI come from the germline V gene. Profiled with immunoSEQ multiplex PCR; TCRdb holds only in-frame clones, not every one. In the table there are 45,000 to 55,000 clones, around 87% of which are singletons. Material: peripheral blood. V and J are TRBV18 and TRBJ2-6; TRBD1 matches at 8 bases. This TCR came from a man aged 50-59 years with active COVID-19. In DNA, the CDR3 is TGTGCCAGCTCACTATCGACAGGGGTCCTTGGGGCCAACGTCCTGACTTTC. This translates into CASSLSTGVLGANVLTF.